Reported below is one T cell receptor beta chain. This sample was included in a study of OX40 agonist ivuxolimab in advanced cancers. About the study: Administration of intravenous ivuxolimab to patients occurred every 2 weeks at 0.01 to 10 mg/kg. Those treated in dose escalation had hepatocellular carcinoma, melanoma, renal cell cancer or head and neck cancer. Having had anti-PD-1, anti-PD-L1 or anti-CTLA-4 therapy before was allowed, and roughly 38% had some.

This table comes from immunoSEQ multiplex PCR, and its TCRdb copy is limited to in-frame clones, with some not included. The sample has about 48,000 clones, 80% to 90% seen once. V dropped 6 bases and J dropped 1 base, with 12 bases sitting between them. Germline V gene sequence: CDR1 MNHNY, CDR2 SVGAGI (reference sequence). The CDR3 covers 14 residues. This TCR derives from an adult with an advanced solid tumor such as melanoma, head and neck, liver or kidney cancer. The V gene is TRBV6-6, the J gene TRBJ1-1; D remains ambiguous. The specimen comprised CD4+ or CD8+ T cells sorted from blood, sampled in a trial of the OX40 agonist ivuxolimab. This chain's CDR3 is CASSETATNTEAFF. The CDR3 nucleotides are TGTGCCAGCAGCGAGACCGCCACGAACACTGAAGCTTTCTTT.